This T cell receptor beta chain was captured by sequencing in a study (dated by TCRdb to the mid-2010s). About the study as a whole: The study set out to test whether tumor-infiltrating Tregs in breast cancer get recruited from blood Tregs or are instead converted in situ from other CD4+ T cell subsets. The paper as a whole reports these results and caveats: The larger-cohort validation was restricted to a single TCR beta V-J rearrangement rather than whole repertoires. In terms of TCR gene usage, tumor memory CD4+ T cells clustered together with blood and lymph node memory CD4+ cells, as well as with lymph node naive CD4+ cells. The greatest overlap of tumor-infiltrating Treg TCR alpha and beta sequences was observed with tumor naive CD4+ T cells, followed by blood naive CD4+ T cells.

The Miltenyi Naive CD4+ T Cell Isolation kit was used to purify naive CD4+ T cells, and Tregs were depleted with CD25 microbeads. Tregs, naive and memory CD4+ T cells from tumor, blood and ipsilateral draining lymph nodes of a handful of breast cancer patients underwent full-length TCR alpha and beta sequencing. Ficoll density gradient centrifugation was used to isolate mononuclear cells from either lymph nodes or roughly 50 ml of peripheral blood. FACS confirmed that the sorted cell populations were more than 90% pure. As regards this clonotype: Its specific antigen is unknown. No quality values exist for individual bases; no much larger clone is one base distant.

From a lookup of the germline V gene (reference sequence), CDR1 and CDR2 are DFQATT and SNEGSKA. Taken from cysteine to valine, the CDR3 has 12 residues. CDR3 DNA is the only sequence kept; it has 36 bases, read in frame from the first base. Full-length TCR variable regions were amplified by 5' RACE PCR with constant-region reverse primers, and semi-nested PCR with Nested Universal Primer A was subsequently performed. The ReliaPrep RNA Cell Miniprep System was used to extract total RNA, which was then reverse transcribed into 5'RACE-ready cDNA with the SMARTer RACE 5'/3' Kit. An Illumina MiSeq was used to sequence the full-length TCR alpha and beta libraries, which had been barcoded with multiplex adaptors. The paper's processing steps were these. For each of nine subset-tissue groups, sequencing data from the five patients were pooled, and the groups were compared by unsupervised clustering of TCR gene usage. Repertoire similarity was calculated with the Morisita-Horn index, weighting shared sequences by their contribution to each repertoire. The public reads were run again by TCRdb, first through fastp at Q25 and then through MiXCR, and only productive beta chains were kept. Records with the same CDR3 protein are collapsed into one entry carrying the most frequent genes and DNA. The V and J calls here are based on TCRdb, not the publication. Counted in this sample were about 6,000 distinct CDR3 sequences; around three fifths of them appeared once. About an eighth of the sample is taken by the ten largest.

The chain is encoded by TRBV20-1 joined to TRBJ2-7; the D gene cannot be resolved reliably. The sample taken for sequencing was naive CD4+ T cells sorted from blood. The cell subset or site label, read with the paper, signifies: naive CD4+ T cells, CD4+CD45RA+CD25-. This receptor was identified in a female donor with breast cancer. Here the CDR3 is given as CCAKRVPYEQYV. The DNA is as follows: TGCTGTGCTAAAAGGGTTCCCTACGAGCAGTACGTC.